The 12 T cell receptor beta chains below were found in one sample sequenced in a study of beta chain features in type 1 diabetes. Expressed TCRB transcripts were sequenced because the isolated RNA had all been reverse transcribed beforehand. Sequencing used immunoSEQ multiplex PCR; TCRdb keeps in-frame clones, though not all of them. The sample comprises more than 300,000 clones, less than 10% of which are singletons, and around 0.45% rests with the top ten. Material for sequencing was central memory CD4+ T cells from blood. The receptors come from a young woman in good health.

This clone was counted a few times. Other DNA sequences in the sample encode the same CDR3. CDR3 DNA sequence: TGTGCCAGCTTAAGGAACACTGAAGCTTTCTTT. Its translation is CASLRNTEAFF. This sequence joins TRBV28 and TRBJ1-1, with unresolved D. The CDR3 has 11 amino acids. Germline V gives CDR1 MDHEN, CDR2 SYDVKM. With 8 bases removed from V and 1 base from J, the gap between germline ends came to 5 bases. Drawing the rest from reference TRBV28 and TRBJ1-1, the complete variable domain is DVKVTQSSRYLVKRTGEKVFLECVQDMDHENMFWYRQDPGLGLRLIYFSYDVKMKEKGDIPEGYSVSREKKERFSLILESASTNQTSMYLCASLRNTEAFFGQGTRLTVV.

V usage is TRBV7-2 and J usage is TRBJ1-5; D remains ambiguous. Trimming took 0 bases from V and 4 from J, leaving 10 bases between them. The CDR3 totals 15 residues. Germline V gene sequence: CDR1 SGHTA, CDR2 FQGNSA. CDR3 sequence (DNA): TGTGCCAGCAGCTTAGCGCTGGGATTAAATCAGCCCCAGCATTTT. It encodes CASSLALGLNQPQHF.

This clone was counted only a few times. The chain couples TRBV5-1 to TRBJ2-7; 12 bases match TRBD2. CDR1 and CDR2 (germline): SGHRS, YFSETQ. V dropped 4 bases and J dropped 2; count of bases not matched to a gene: 7. There are 16 residues in the CDR3. CDR3 DNA: TGCGCCAGCAGCACTACTAGCGGGAGGACGCCCTACGAGCAGTACTTC. It translates to CASSTTSGRTPYEQYF.

The V gene is TRBV9, the J gene TRBJ2-7, with TRBD1 matching 7 bases. The CDR3 contains 15 residues. Unmatched junction bases numbered 5, after V lost 0 bases and J lost 2 bases. Germline V CDR1 and CDR2: SGDLS, YYNGEE. Here the CDR3 reads CASSVGPGGPYEQYF. DNA of the CDR3: TGTGCCAGCAGCGTAGGTCCAGGGGGACCCTACGAGCAGTACTTC.

V gene TRBV7-2 combines with J gene TRBJ2-5, with D possibly matching TRBD1 (6 bases). V was trimmed by 5 bases and J by 2 bases, leaving 12 bases between them. CDR1 is SGHTA, CDR2 FQGNSA, per germline. CDR3 length equals 14 residues. This CDR3 reads CASSTQGDQETQYF. In DNA form, the CDR3 reads TGTGCCAGCAGCACACAGGGAGATCAAGAGACCCAGTACTTC.

This clone was detected a few times. The V call is TRBV7-2, the J call TRBJ1-5, with a tentative D call TRBD1 (5 bases). CDR3 size: 14 residues. Trimming pared 5 bases from V and 1 base from J, leaving 9 bases between. Germline V gene sequence: CDR1 SGHTA, CDR2 FQGNSA. The CDR3 DNA follows: TGTGCCAGCAGCCTGGGACGGAGCAATCAGCCCCAGCATTTT. Protein: CASSLGRSNQPQHF.

The rearrangement links TRBV4-3 to TRBJ2-3; 9 bases fit TRBD1. The V and J ends lost 1 base and 4 bases, in that order; junction bases with no gene match: 9. The CDR3 covers 17 residues. Per the germline V gene, CDR1 is LGHNA and CDR2 is YSLEER. The CDR3 DNA reads as TGCGCCAGCAGCCAAGGGGCAGCCGGGACAGGGTCAGATACGCAGTATTTT. It codes for CASSQGAAGTGSDTQYF.

This clone has a handful of counts. This chain uses TRBV7-8 with TRBJ1-1; 7 bases line up with TRBD1. The germline V gene has CDR1 SGHVS and CDR2 FQNEAQ. The CDR3 length is 17 residues. The trim removed 6 bases at V and 1 base at J, leaving 14 bases unmatched. This chain's CDR3 is CASSRGYLRQGNTEAFF. CDR3 in DNA: TGTGCCAGCAGTCGAGGCTATTTGCGACAGGGGAACACTGAAGCTTTCTTT.

This clone was seen a handful of times. The chain combines TRBV2 with TRBJ2-5; 9 bases map to TRBD1. This CDR3 is 13 amino acids long. Germline V gene data show CDR1 as SNHLY and CDR2 as FYNNEI. V lost 5 bases and J lost 5; bases outside the gene matches: 3. The CDR3 DNA follows: TGTGCCAGCAGTACAGGGGGCGTCGAGACCCAGTACTTC. This codes for CASSTGGVETQYF.

This clone has more than one count but fewer than ten. V is TRBV10-3 and J is TRBJ2-7, with D possibly TRBD2 on 6 matching bases. The CDR3 is made up of 14 amino acids. The V end lost 8 bases, the J end lost 0 bases, and 14 bases lay between the germline ends. CDR1 is ENHRY, CDR2 SYGVKD, per germline. CDR3 sequence: CAISHRDFSYEQYF. The CDR3 DNA sequence: TGTGCCATCTCGCACCGGGACTTCTCCTACGAGCAGTACTTC.

The rearrangement joins TRBV7-3 to TRBJ2-5, with 7 bases lining up with TRBD2. Germline-derived CDR1 and CDR2 are SGHTA and FQGTGA. The junction had 5 bases not matched to a gene; V was cut back by 4 bases and J by 0 bases. The CDR3 totals 15 residues. CDR3 nucleotides: TGTGCCAGCAGCTACCAGGGAGGGAACCAAGAGACCCAGTACTTC. Translating gives CASSYQGGNQETQYF.

This rearrangement joins TRBV9 to TRBJ1-2; D not resolved. Trimming removed 4 bases at V and 2 bases at J, with 9 bases between. This CDR3 comprises 13 residues. Germline CDR1 is SGDLS and CDR2 is YYNGEE. In DNA, the CDR3 is TGTGCCAGCAGCTTAAGACCGAACTATGGCTACACCTTC. Residues: CASSLRPNYGYTF. The full variable domain, completed using reference TRBV9 and TRBJ1-2, is DSGVTQTPKHLITATGQRVTLRCSPRSGDLSVYWYQQSLDQGLQFLIQYYNGEERAKGNILERFSAQQFPDLHSELNLSSLELGDSALYFCASSLRPNYGYTFGSGTRLTVV.